This T cell receptor (beta chain) appears in the sequencing data of a study of blood T cell repertoires in COVID-19. Study background: From the United States, Italy and Spain came samples of acute and convalescent COVID-19.

Seattle cases were enrolled at active infection and followed longitudinally. Here immunoSEQ multiplex PCR was the method, and the copy in TCRdb shows in-frame clones only, minus some. The sample holds a few hundred thousand clones, about 87% seen once. Germline lookup yields CDR1 GTSNPN and CDR2 SVGIG (reference sequence). The CDR3 is 17 residues long. V lost 2 bases and J lost 3; bases outside the gene matches: 9. This chain uses TRBV30 with TRBJ1-6; the match to TRBD1 covers 8 bases. This TCR derives from a woman in her 50s with COVID-19, enrolled during active disease. Sample: peripheral blood. The CDR3 DNA follows: TGTGCCTGGAGTACCATTGGACAGGGCCACTATAATTCACCCCTCCACTTT. Protein: CAWSTIGQGHYNSPLHF.